This TCR beta chain was sequenced for a study of CD8+ T cells in alopecia areata. Notes on this clone: The antigen is not known.

Germline assignment: CDR1 MNHEY and CDR2 SMNVEV (reference sequence). V was shortened by 2 bases and J by 0 bases, with 11 bases between the two germline ends. There are 15 residues in the CDR3. Extraction and reverse transcription of RNA yielded cDNA as the sequencing template. The table came from immunoSEQ multiplex PCR; TCRdb's copy has only in-frame clones and leaves some out. The data hold approximately 150,000 clones, with about 88% observed a single time. Treatment noted: oral pan-JAK inhibitor, 5-10 mg twice daily. Regarding the study as a whole: Higher clonality and more expanded CD8+ clones appeared in lesional than normal scalp.

This sequence joins TRBV27 and TRBJ2-7, with D maybe TRBD2 (5 bases). The sequence was obtained from a human donor with alopecia areata. Sequenced material: CD8+ T cells sorted from blood, taken at week 4, from a patient treated with tofacitinib. The CDR3 bases are TGTGCCAGCAGTTTAGAGGGTTCACCCTCCTACGAGCAGTACTTC. Translating it yields CASSLEGSPSYEQYF.